The 11 T cell receptor beta chains below come from one sample, sequenced in a study of Graves' ophthalmopathy and Graves' hyperthyroidism. RNA served as the template for amplifying TCR beta CDR3 regions. In the first round, RT-PCR was carried out with HTBI primers, and a multiplex PCR formed the second round. Each CDR3 protein gets one entry after TCRdb re-called the multiplex PCR reads with MiXCR. The sample yields about 340,000 distinct CDR3 sequences, 17% seen once. Sequencing input: peripheral blood. The source is an adult man with Graves' ophthalmopathy.

This clonotype was detected many times. This sequence joins TRBV28 and TRBJ1-5; D remains unclear. The V and J ends lost 5 bases and 0 bases respectively, with 11 bases between them. Germline V gene sequence: CDR1 MDHEN, CDR2 SYDVKM. The CDR3 runs to 15 residues. In nucleotides, the CDR3 is TGTGCCAGCAGTCTCAGAGTGGATAGCAATCAGCCCCAGCATTTT. It specifies CASSLRVDSNQPQHF.

This clonotype appeared many times. In nucleotides, the CDR3 is TGCAGTGCTAGAGATTCCCGCCCTACCATGCTCGAGCAGTACTTC. Amino acids: CSARDSRPTMLEQYF. V gene TRBV20-1 combines with J gene TRBJ2-7; D not certain. This CDR3 comprises 15 residues. Trimming removed 0 bases from V and 6 bases from J, with 18 bases in between. Germline CDR1 reads DFQATT; CDR2 reads SNEGSKA (reference sequence).

The chain combines TRBV11-2 with TRBJ1-5, with D unresolved. Trimming removed 6 bases from V and 2 bases from J, with 20 bases in between. CDR3 length equals 17 residues. CDR1 SGHAT and CDR2 FQNNGV come from the germline V gene. The CDR3 region has the DNA TGTGCCAGCAGTTCCCCAGGCGGATTTCAACGCAATCAGCCCCAGCATTTT. Its protein is CASSSPGGFQRNQPQHF.

This chain joins TRBV7-4 and TRBJ1-2; D might be TRBD1 (5 bases). Germline assignment: CDR1 SGHVT and CDR2 SQSDAQ. This CDR3 has 13 residues. Between the trimmed V and J ends, which lost 4 bases and 8 bases, there was a span of 14 bases. The CDR3 loop is CASSSTGTVGYTF. As DNA, the CDR3 is TGTGCCAGCAGCTCCACGGGGACCGTAGGCTACACCTTC.

This clonotype was seen ten or more times. The rearrangement uses TRBV6-5 and TRBJ2-7, with TRBD1 matching over 10 bases. The V and J ends lost 6 bases and 6 bases, in that order; junction bases with no gene match: 8. This CDR3 has 14 residues. CDR1 is MNHEY, CDR2 SVGAGI, per germline. The DNA of the CDR3 is TGTGCCAGCAGACGGGACAGGGGATTGGGCGAGCAGTACTTC. Residues: CASRRDRGLGEQYF.

This clonotype appeared many times. The V and J genes are TRBV30 and TRBJ1-2; D may be TRBD1 (5 bases). The CDR3 has 11 amino acids. V was shortened by 6 bases and J by 8 bases, with 13 bases between the two germline ends. The germline V gene encodes CDR1 GTSNPN and CDR2 SVGIG (reference sequence). CDR3 loop: CACPGTGGYTF. The CDR3 DNA reads TGTGCCTGTCCGGGGACGGGCGGCTACACCTTC.

This clonotype was observed many times. The chain recombines TRBV6-5 with TRBJ1-2; no reliable D call. Trimming took off 7 bases at V and 0 bases at J, with 9 bases between the two ends. The CDR3 is made up of 13 amino acids. CDR1 is MNHEY, CDR2 SVGAGI, per germline. CDR3 DNA sequence: TGTGCCAGCATACCAGACCCTAACTATGGCTACACCTTC. As protein: CASIPDPNYGYTF.

This clonotype was counted ten times or more. The rearrangement joins TRBV10-3 to TRBJ1-1; perhaps TRBD1 as D (5 bases). The germline gives CDR1 ENHRY, CDR2 SYGVKD. This CDR3 has 15 amino acids. V gave up 4 bases and J gave up 11 bases, with 23 bases separating them. CDR3 residues: CAISAPSGTGSSAFF. Here the CDR3 DNA reads TGTGCCATCAGTGCCCCATCCGGGACGGGCTCTTCCGCTTTCTTT.

The V gene is TRBV7-2, the J gene TRBJ1-2; 7 nucleotides align to TRBD1. The CDR3 is made up of 14 amino acids. Germline trimming cut 5 bases from V and 8 bases from J; bases unmatched to any gene: 11. Per germline, CDR1 SGHTA and CDR2 FQGNSA. The CDR3 here is CASSNGQVATGYTF. In DNA, the CDR3 is TGTGCCAGCAGCAATGGACAGGTGGCTACAGGCTACACCTTC.

This clonotype was counted many times. The chain joins TRBV2 to TRBJ2-2; no clear D gene. Trimming pared 2 bases from V and 5 bases from J, leaving 12 bases between. This CDR3 contains 15 residues. Germline CDR1 SNHLY, CDR2 FYNNEI. The CDR3 nucleotides read TGTGCCAGCAGTGAATCTTCGGTGGGGACCGGGGAGCTGTTTTTT. This translates into CASSESSVGTGELFF. Looking up the rest from reference TRBV2 and TRBJ2-2 gives the full variable domain: EPEVTQTPSHQVTQMGQEVILRCVPISNHLYFYWYRQILGQKVEFLVSFYNNEISEKSEIFDDQFSVERPDGSNFTLKIRSTKLEDSAMYFCASSESSVGTGELFFGEGSRLTVL.

This clonotype has ten or more counts. The V and J genes are TRBV6-4 and TRBJ2-7; TRBD1 agrees at 7 bases. The V gene's germline CDR1 is MRHNA and CDR2 SNTAGT. This CDR3 comprises 14 residues. J was trimmed by 3 bases and V by 7 bases; bases with no gene match: 9. DNA of the CDR3: TGTGCCAGCAAGTTAGGACAGGCTCGCTACGAGCAGTACTTC. Translated: CASKLGQARYEQYF.